This TCR beta chain was retrieved from a study of cytomegalovirus exposure and HLA in healthy donors (dated by TCRdb to between 2016 and 2019). With regard to the full study: According to a later analysis, one platform produced both the 100 to 150 validation repertoires and the 550 to 800 repertoires of the first cohort. To predict cytomegalovirus infection status, the study combined high-throughput TCR immunosequencing, statistical association of individual TCRs with disease status, and machine learning. In addition to the first cohort of 650 to 800 subjects, a separate validation cohort of approximately 130 different subjects was used. The aim of the study was to test whether cataloging public T cell receptors could identify signatures of past pathogen exposure.

A word on this clone: Which antigen it targets is not known. It has no much larger one-base neighbor in the sample; base qualities were not kept.

Libraries came from the immunoSEQ multiplex PCR assay. Regarding the original processing steps: A statistical classification framework was built for diagnosing cytomegalovirus status from the catalog of TCR beta chain sequences. This is the immuneACCESS table as TCRdb keeps it, with only in-frame sequences that have V and J called. A part of the clones is gone; compared with another copy, unresolved V genes explain less than half, and the rest is unexplained. For V, J and clone size, that table is used; D and trimming come from the DNA. This sample holds approximately 180,000 clones; about nine tenths were observed only once. The ten largest clones represent roughly 2.7% of the sample. The CDR3 runs 14 residues from the cysteine to the phenylalanine. The sequence is cut down to CDR3 DNA, 42 bases in frame from base 1. Per the germline V gene, SGHRS is the CDR1 and YFSETQ is the CDR2. The junction shows trimming of 6 bases on V and 3 bases on J, plus 12 bases between the germline ends.

Broad study findings and their caveats: Most TCR sequences were seen in very few donors, while some public TCRs were found in many individuals. Subsequent analysis determined that TCRs grouped into clusters in the first cohort also showed a tendency toward co-occurrence across the roughly 120 validation repertoires, and 94% of cluster scores exceeded 0. The classifier was reported to diagnose cytomegalovirus status with high specificity and sensitivity in both the original and validation cohorts. All 120 or so repertoires were used to score co-occurrence in the validation cohort in a later analysis, because that analysis had no HLA typing for the cohort. In vitro tests confirmed that a few of the cytomegalovirus-associated TCR beta chains recognize cytomegalovirus antigens. A total of about 180 TCR beta chains were listed by the study as associated with cytomegalovirus. The authors suggested that the approach could potentially be extended to other disease states and immunological phenotypes.

The donors belonged to the validation cohort of over a hundred subjects, which was separate from the roughly 670-subject first cohort. The origin of this receptor is a man aged 18 to 29 in good health and CMV-seropositive. What was sequenced was PBMCs. Recombination joined TRBV5-1 with TRBJ2-2; perhaps TRBD2 is the D gene, with 5 bases matching. The CDR3 region: CASKPGSDTGELFF. The nucleotides are TGCGCCAGCAAGCCGGGATCGGACACCGGGGAGCTGTTTTTT.